One sample yielded the 21 T cell receptor beta chains listed below, sequenced in a study of cytomegalovirus exposure and HLA in healthy donors (dated by TCRdb to about 2017). The method behind the library was the immunoSEQ multiplex PCR assay. A mixture of 60 forward primers for TCR Vbeta segments and 13 reverse primers for TCR Jbeta segments was used in the multiplex PCR. What TCRdb holds here is the immuneACCESS table cut down to in-frame rearrangements. Part of the clones is not present; checked against another copy, under half of the missing clones reflect an unresolved V gene, and the others are unexplained. The sample records over 100,000 clones, roughly 73% of which are singletons. Together, the top ten hold more than 0.7% of the sample. The specimen was PBMCs. These receptor sequences come from a woman aged 25 to 45 in good health and CMV-seronegative.

The chain uses TRBV7-9 and TRBJ1-1; no firm D call. The CDR3 sequence is 13 residues long. Trimming shortened V by 5 bases and J by 1 base, and 8 bases separated the two germline ends. CDR1 and CDR2 (germline): SEHNR, FQNEAQ (reference sequence). The CDR3 reads CASSREGNTEAFF. The CDR3 nucleotides are TGTGCCAGCAGCCGCGAGGGGAACACTGAAGCTTTCTTT.

The chain has TRBV28 and TRBJ1-5; the match to TRBD1 covers 10 bases. Germline loops: CDR1 MDHEN, CDR2 SYDVKM. V was clipped by 7 bases and J by 3 bases; unmatched bases: 3. The CDR3 runs to 14 residues. CDR3 sequence: CASIGTGVNQPQHF. CDR3 DNA sequence: TGTGCCAGCATCGGGACAGGGGTCAATCAGCCCCAGCATTTT. Combining the CDR3 with reference TRBV28 and TRBJ1-5 gives the whole variable domain DVKVTQSSRYLVKRTGEKVFLECVQDMDHENMFWYRQDPGLGLRLIYFSYDVKMKEKGDIPEGYSVSREKKERFSLILESASTNQTSMYLCASIGTGVNQPQHFGDGTRLSIL.

This chain joins TRBV6-6 and TRBJ1-5, with D possibly being TRBD1 (5 bases). V shed 0 bases and J shed 4 bases, with 7 bases lying between them. Looked up from germline, CDR1 is MNHNY and CDR2 is SVGAGI (reference sequence). This CDR3 spans 14 amino acids. CDR3 sequence reads: CASSYSSGNQPQHF. The CDR3 DNA is TGTGCCAGCAGTTACTCTTCAGGGAATCAGCCCCAGCATTTT.

The genes are TRBV10-2 and TRBJ2-1; maybe TRBD2 (5 bases). Germline V CDR1 and CDR2: WSHSY, SAAADI. This CDR3 comprises 12 residues. V was pared by 2 bases and J by 11 bases, with 10 bases between. CDR3 protein: CASSEVAYKQFF. The CDR3 DNA follows: TGCGCCAGCAGTGAGGTAGCGTATAAGCAGTTCTTC.

The chain's CDR3 is CASSGELPTAGWFF. DNA of the CDR3: TGTGCCAGCAGTGGAGAGTTACCTACGGCAGGGTGGTTCTTC. This sequence joins TRBV2 and TRBJ2-1, with a possible D match to TRBD1 (5 bases). The ends were cut back, 4 bases at V and 15 bases at J, with 22 bases in the middle. The germline V gene encodes CDR1 SNHLY and CDR2 FYNNEI. This CDR3 is built from 14 residues. Using reference TRBV2 and TRBJ2-1 for the parts outside the CDR3, the full variable domain is EPEVTQTPSHQVTQMGQEVILRCVPISNHLYFYWYRQILGQKVEFLVSFYNNEISEKSEIFDDQFSVERPDGSNFTLKIRSTKLEDSAMYFCASSGELPTAGWFFGPGTRLTVL.

The genes are TRBV29-1 and TRBJ1-2; the match to TRBD1 covers 8 bases. Germline V lookup: CDR1 SQVTM, CDR2 ANQGSEA. The CDR3 length is 14 residues. V was clipped by 3 bases and J by 6 bases; unmatched bases: 9. CDR3 amino acids: CSVDRTGSGDGYTF. CDR3 bases: TGCAGCGTTGACCGGACAGGGTCAGGGGATGGCTACACCTTC.

The rearrangement joins TRBV7-9 to TRBJ2-3, with 7 bases lining up with TRBD1. The CDR3 length is 15 residues. The J segment lost 4 bases and the V segment lost 6 bases, leaving 10 bases of the junction unmatched. The germline V gene has CDR1 SEHNR and CDR2 FQNEAQ (reference sequence). CDR3 region: CASRARQGTADTQYF. CDR3 nucleotide sequence: TGTGCCAGCAGGGCACGACAGGGAACTGCAGATACGCAGTATTTT.

The chain combines TRBV6-4 with TRBJ1-2, with no clear D. V was cut by 3 bases and J by 0 bases, with 8 bases left in between. The germline gives CDR1 MRHNA, CDR2 SNTAGT. The CDR3 spans 14 residues. This CDR3 reads CASSDGQSNYGYTF. CDR3 coding DNA: TGTGCCAGCAGTGATGGTCAGTCTAACTATGGCTACACCTTC.

The V and J genes are TRBV27 and TRBJ2-5; a possible D gene is TRBD2 (6 bases). V shed 4 bases and J shed 1 base, with 13 bases lying between them. This CDR3 is built from 15 residues. Germline V gene lookup returns CDR1 MNHEY and CDR2 SMNVEV (reference sequence). The CDR3 DNA is TGTGCCAGCAGTTCCGGGGTCGGGGGCCAAGAGACCCAGTACTTC. Protein sequence: CASSSGVGGQETQYF.

V usage is TRBV7-2 and J usage is TRBJ2-1; maybe TRBD2 (6 bases). With 1 base removed from V and 12 bases from J, the gap between germline ends came to 10 bases. This CDR3 is built from 12 residues. Germline V gene lookup returns CDR1 SGHTA and CDR2 FQGNSA. CDR3 in amino acids: CASSLDRRGQFF. DNA of the CDR3: TGTGCCAGCAGCTTAGACCGGCGGGGGCAGTTCTTC.

This chain links TRBV2 with TRBJ2-2, with 10 positions matching TRBD2. V lost 4 bases and J lost 5; bases outside the gene matches: 7. Germline V CDR1 and CDR2: SNHLY, FYNNEI. The CDR3 loop spans 16 amino acids. CDR3 protein: CASSGESSGSTGELFF. CDR3 bases: TGTGCCAGCAGTGGTGAATCTAGCGGGAGTACCGGGGAGCTGTTTTTT.

The chain employs TRBV5-4 and TRBJ1-2; tentative D call: TRBD1 (5 bases). V lost 4 bases and J lost 2, with 9 bases in between. The CDR3 sequence is 13 residues long. Germline loops: CDR1 SGHNT, CDR2 YYREEE (reference sequence). CDR3 sequence (DNA): TGTGCCAGCAGCCAGGGCCCGAACTATGGCTACACCTTC. Translation gives CASSQGPNYGYTF.

The rearrangement joins TRBV19 to TRBJ2-1; 10 nucleotides agree with TRBD2. Trimming took 3 bases from V and 10 from J; bases not matched to a gene: 9. Germline assignment: CDR1 LNHDA and CDR2 SQIVND (reference sequence). The CDR3 is 15 residues long. The chain's CDR3 is CASSIRLAGVGEQFF. The CDR3 DNA follows: TGTGCCAGTAGTATCCGTCTAGCGGGAGTAGGGGAGCAGTTCTTC.

The chain joins TRBV5-8 to TRBJ1-4; 9 bases fit TRBD1. Looked up from germline, CDR1 is SGHTS and CDR2 is YDEGEE. The CDR3 has 16 residues. The V segment lost 4 bases and the J segment 2 bases; nucleotides outside the gene matches: 6. The CDR3 region is CASSPGQGSTNEKLFF. CDR3 coding DNA: TGTGCCAGCAGCCCCGGACAGGGGAGCACTAATGAAAAACTGTTTTTT. The full variable domain, with the rest looked up from reference TRBV5-8 and TRBJ1-4, is EAGVTQSPTHLIKTRGQQATLRCSPISGHTSVYWYQQALGLGLQFLLWYDEGEERNRGNFPPRFSGRQFPNYSSELNVNALELEDSALYLCASSPGQGSTNEKLFFGSGTQLSVL.

The chain carries TRBV6-5 and TRBJ1-1; tentatively, D is TRBD1 (5 bases). The CDR3 has 14 residues. Trimming removed 8 bases from V and 4 bases from J, with 17 bases in between. Germline values: CDR1 MNHEY, CDR2 SVGAGI. CDR3 in DNA: TGTGCCAGCGAGCGGGATGGGGGGAGCACTGAAGCTTTCTTT. Protein: CASERDGGSTEAFF.

CDR3 DNA: TGTGCCAGCAGCTTACAGGAGACAGGGGCGAGCGGCTACACCTTC. Amino acid sequence: CASSLQETGASGYTF. The chain carries TRBV5-4 and TRBJ1-2, with 8 bases fitting TRBD1. Germline assignment: CDR1 SGHNT and CDR2 YYREEE (reference sequence). Unmatched junction bases numbered 11, after V lost 2 bases and J lost 8 bases. The CDR3 is 15 residues long.

This clone came up once. J is TRBJ1-1 and V is TRBV5-1; weak D call: TRBD1 (6 bases). This CDR3 comprises 14 residues. The germline V and J ends were trimmed by 7 bases and 0 bases, with 13 bases remaining between them. CDR1 is SGHRS, CDR2 YFSETQ, per germline. The CDR3 DNA is TGCGCCAGCGGCCTCGGGGGGCTGAACACTGAAGCTTTCTTT. Translating gives CASGLGGLNTEAFF.

The rearrangement joins TRBV5-1 to TRBJ2-7; D is perhaps TRBD2 (6 bases). CDR1 SGHRS and CDR2 YFSETQ come from the germline V gene. This CDR3 contains 15 residues. V was clipped by 0 bases and J by 2 bases, with 12 bases between them. Here the CDR3 reads CASSLDMTSPYEQYF. The CDR3 DNA reads as TGCGCCAGCAGCTTGGACATGACTAGTCCCTACGAGCAGTACTTC.

The chain has TRBV28 and TRBJ1-1; no definite D call. The CDR3 extends over 11 amino acids. Trimming took off 8 bases at V and 0 bases at J, with 4 bases between the two ends. Per germline, CDR1 MDHEN and CDR2 SYDVKM. The CDR3 reads CASELNTEAFF. CDR3 in DNA: TGTGCCAGCGAGTTGAACACTGAAGCTTTCTTT.

The chain links TRBV2 to TRBJ1-5, with TRBD1 identical over 9 bases. CDR1 SNHLY and CDR2 FYNNEI come from the germline V gene. This CDR3 has 13 residues. V lost 4 bases, J lost 5 bases, and 0 bases stayed unmatched. CDR3 sequence reads: CASSGQGDQPQHF. DNA of the CDR3: TGTGCCAGCAGTGGACAGGGGGATCAGCCCCAGCATTTT.

This clone occurred once. The CDR3 loop is CASSIQGDYGYTF. As DNA, the CDR3 is TGTGCCAGTAGTATACAAGGGGACTATGGCTACACCTTC. The chain couples TRBV19 to TRBJ1-2; possibly TRBD1 for D (5 bases). The CDR3 consists of 13 residues. Germline V gives CDR1 LNHDA, CDR2 SQIVND (reference sequence). V lost 2 bases and J lost 3, with 7 bases in between.